This T cell receptor beta chain was sequenced in a study of lymphopenia after photon versus proton radiotherapy. Study results and caveats: In patients who died, overall survival fell as post-nadir TCR diversity dropped more.

Note on this clone: Its antigen remains unidentified.

Sequenced by immunoSEQ multiplex PCR; TCRdb stores in-frame clones only, minus some. The data show about 8,000 clones, 70% to 90% seen once. This CDR3 contains 13 residues. Trimming took off 2 bases at V and 8 bases at J, with 9 bases between the two ends. Material: peripheral blood, obtained from a patient treated with photon-based radiotherapy. The rearrangement joins TRBV7-1 to TRBJ2-2; D is undetermined. TRBV7-1 is filed as an ORF, its function uncertain. The receptor was derived from a woman in her sixties or seventies with pancreatic cancer. The CDR3 nucleotides read TGTGCCAGCAGCTCAATAGTCAGTGGGGAGCTGTTTTTT. This encodes CASSSIVSGELFF.